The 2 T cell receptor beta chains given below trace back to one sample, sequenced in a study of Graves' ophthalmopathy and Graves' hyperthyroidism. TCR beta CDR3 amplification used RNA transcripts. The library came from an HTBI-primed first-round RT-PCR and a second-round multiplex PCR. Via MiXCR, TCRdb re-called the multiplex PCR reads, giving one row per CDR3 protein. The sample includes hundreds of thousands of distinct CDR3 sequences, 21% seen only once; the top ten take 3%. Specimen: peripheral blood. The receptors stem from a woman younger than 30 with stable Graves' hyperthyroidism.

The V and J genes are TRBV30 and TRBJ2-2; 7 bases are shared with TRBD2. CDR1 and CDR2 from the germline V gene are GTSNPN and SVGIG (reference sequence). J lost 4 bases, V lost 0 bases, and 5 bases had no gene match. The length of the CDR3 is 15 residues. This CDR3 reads CAWSVASGGTGELFF. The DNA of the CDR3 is TGTGCCTGGAGTGTGGCTAGCGGTGGCACCGGGGAGCTGTTTTTT.

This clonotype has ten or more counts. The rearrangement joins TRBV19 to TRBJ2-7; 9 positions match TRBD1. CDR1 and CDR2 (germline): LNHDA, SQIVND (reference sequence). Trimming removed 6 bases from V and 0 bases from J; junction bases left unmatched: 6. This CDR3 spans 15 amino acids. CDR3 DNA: TGTGCCAGTAGCCGGGACAGGGACTTCTCCTACGAGCAGTACTTC. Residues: CASSRDRDFSYEQYF.